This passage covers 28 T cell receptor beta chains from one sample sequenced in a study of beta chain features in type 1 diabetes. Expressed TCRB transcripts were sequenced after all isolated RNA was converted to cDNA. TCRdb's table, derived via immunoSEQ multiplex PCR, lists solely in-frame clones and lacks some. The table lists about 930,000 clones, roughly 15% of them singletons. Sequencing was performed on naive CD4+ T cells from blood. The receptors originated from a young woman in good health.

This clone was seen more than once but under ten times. CDR3 region: CASSSSQTSPNEQFF. The CDR3, as DNA: TGTGCCAGCAGTTCATCGCAGACTAGCCCAAATGAGCAGTTCTTC. The J gene is TRBJ2-1, the V gene TRBV28, with 7 bases aligning to TRBD2. J lost 7 bases, V lost 4 bases, and 10 bases had no gene match. CDR3 size: 15 residues. In germline, CDR1 is MDHEN, CDR2 SYDVKM.

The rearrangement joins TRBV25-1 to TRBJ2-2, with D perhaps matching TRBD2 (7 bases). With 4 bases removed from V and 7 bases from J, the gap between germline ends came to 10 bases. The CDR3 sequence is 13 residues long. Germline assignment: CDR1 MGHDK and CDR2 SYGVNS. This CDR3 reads CASSAGGVGELFF. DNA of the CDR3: TGTGCCAGCAGTGCGGGGGGCGTCGGGGAGCTGTTTTTT.

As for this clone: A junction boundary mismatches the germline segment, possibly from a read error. CDR3 sequence reads: CAISGQGQALTEAFF. DNA of the CDR3: TGTGCCATCAGTGGCCAAGGGCAGGCCCTCACTGAAGCTTTCTTT. The rearrangement uses TRBV6-6 and TRBJ1-1; D is uncertain. Germline V gene data show CDR1 as MNHNY and CDR2 as SVGAGI (reference sequence). The CDR3 has 15 residues.

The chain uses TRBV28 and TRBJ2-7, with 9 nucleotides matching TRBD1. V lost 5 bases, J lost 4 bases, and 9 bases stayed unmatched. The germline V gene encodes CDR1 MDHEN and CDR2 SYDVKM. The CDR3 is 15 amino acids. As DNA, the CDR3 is TGTGCCAGCAGTACCCCGACAGGGGGTCGGTACGAGCAGTACTTC. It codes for CASSTPTGGRYEQYF.

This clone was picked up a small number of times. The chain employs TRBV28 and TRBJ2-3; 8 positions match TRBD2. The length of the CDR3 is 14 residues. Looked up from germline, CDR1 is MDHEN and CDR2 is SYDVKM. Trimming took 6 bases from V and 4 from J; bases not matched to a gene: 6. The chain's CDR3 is CASSRSGRSDTQYF. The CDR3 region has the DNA TGTGCCAGCAGCAGGAGCGGGAGATCAGATACGCAGTATTTT.

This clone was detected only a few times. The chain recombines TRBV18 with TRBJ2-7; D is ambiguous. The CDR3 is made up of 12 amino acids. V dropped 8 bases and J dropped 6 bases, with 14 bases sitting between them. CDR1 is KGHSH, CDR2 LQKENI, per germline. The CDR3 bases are TGTGCCAGCCGAACCGACACGCTCGAGCAGTACTTC. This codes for CASRTDTLEQYF.

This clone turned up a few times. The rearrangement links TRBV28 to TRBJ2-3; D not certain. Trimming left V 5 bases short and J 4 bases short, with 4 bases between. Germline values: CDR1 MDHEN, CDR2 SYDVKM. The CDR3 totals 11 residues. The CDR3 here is CASSGPDTQYF. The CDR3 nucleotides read TGTGCCAGCAGTGGGCCAGATACGCAGTATTTT.

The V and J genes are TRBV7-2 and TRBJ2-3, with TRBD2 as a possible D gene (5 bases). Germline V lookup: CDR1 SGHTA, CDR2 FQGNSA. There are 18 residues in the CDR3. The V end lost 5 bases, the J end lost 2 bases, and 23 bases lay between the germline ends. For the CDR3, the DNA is TGTGCCAGCAGCCGACTTTTGGTCAGAAGCGGAACCACAGATACGCAGTATTTT. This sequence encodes CASSRLLVRSGTTDTQYF.

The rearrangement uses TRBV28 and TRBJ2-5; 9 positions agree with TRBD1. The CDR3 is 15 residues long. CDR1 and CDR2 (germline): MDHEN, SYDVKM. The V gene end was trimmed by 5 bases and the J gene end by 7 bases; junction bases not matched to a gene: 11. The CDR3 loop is CASSLTGTGRGTQYF. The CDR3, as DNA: TGTGCCAGCAGTCTAACCGGGACAGGGCGAGGGACCCAGTACTTC.

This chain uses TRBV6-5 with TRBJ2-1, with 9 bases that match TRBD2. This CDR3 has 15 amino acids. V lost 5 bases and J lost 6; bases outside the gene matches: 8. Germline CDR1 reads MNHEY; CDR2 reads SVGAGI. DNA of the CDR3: TGTGCCAGCAGTCTTAGCGGGAGAGGGTCCAATGAGCAGTTCTTC. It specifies CASSLSGRGSNEQFF.

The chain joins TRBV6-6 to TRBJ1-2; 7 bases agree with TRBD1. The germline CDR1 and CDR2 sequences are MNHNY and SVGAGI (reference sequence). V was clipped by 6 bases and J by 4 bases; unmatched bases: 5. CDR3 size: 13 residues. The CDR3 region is CASREQGSYGYTF. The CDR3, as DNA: TGTGCCAGCAGGGAACAGGGGAGCTATGGCTACACCTTC.

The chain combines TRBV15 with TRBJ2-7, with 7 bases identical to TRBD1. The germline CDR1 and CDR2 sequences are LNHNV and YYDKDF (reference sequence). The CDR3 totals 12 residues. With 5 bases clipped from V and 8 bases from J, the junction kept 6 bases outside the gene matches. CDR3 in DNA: TGTGCCACCAGCCGCCAGGGGGATCAGCAGTACTTC. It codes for CATSRQGDQQYF.

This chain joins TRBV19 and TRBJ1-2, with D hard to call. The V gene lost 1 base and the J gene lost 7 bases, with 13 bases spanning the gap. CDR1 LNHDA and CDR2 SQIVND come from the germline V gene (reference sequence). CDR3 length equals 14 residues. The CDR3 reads CASSIVEESGGYTF. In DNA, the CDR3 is TGTGCCAGTAGTATAGTTGAGGAGTCCGGTGGCTACACCTTC.

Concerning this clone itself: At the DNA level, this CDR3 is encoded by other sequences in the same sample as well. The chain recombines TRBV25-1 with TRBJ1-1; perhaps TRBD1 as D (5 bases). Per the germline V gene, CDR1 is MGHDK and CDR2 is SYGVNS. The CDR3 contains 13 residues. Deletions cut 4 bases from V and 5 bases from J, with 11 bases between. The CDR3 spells CASSAGGGTEAFF. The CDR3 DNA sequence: TGTGCCAGCAGTGCCGGGGGGGGAACTGAAGCTTTCTTT. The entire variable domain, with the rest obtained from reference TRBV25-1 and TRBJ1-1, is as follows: EADIYQTPRYLVIGTGKKITLECSQTMGHDKMYWYQQDPGMELHLIHYSYGVNSTEKGDLSSESTVSRIRTEHFPLTLESARPSHTSQYLCASSAGGGTEAFFGQGTRLTVV.

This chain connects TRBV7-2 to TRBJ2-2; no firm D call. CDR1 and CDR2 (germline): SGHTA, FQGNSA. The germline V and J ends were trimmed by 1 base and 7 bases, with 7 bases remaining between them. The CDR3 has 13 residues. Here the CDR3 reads CASSLEARGELFF. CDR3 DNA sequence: TGTGCCAGCAGCTTAGAGGCGCGCGGGGAGCTGTTTTTT.

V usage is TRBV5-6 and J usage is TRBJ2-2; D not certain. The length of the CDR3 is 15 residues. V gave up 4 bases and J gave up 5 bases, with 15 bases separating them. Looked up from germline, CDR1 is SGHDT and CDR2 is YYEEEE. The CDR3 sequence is CASSPLNLDTGELFF. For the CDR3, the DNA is TGTGCCAGCAGCCCACTCAATCTAGATACCGGGGAGCTGTTTTTT.

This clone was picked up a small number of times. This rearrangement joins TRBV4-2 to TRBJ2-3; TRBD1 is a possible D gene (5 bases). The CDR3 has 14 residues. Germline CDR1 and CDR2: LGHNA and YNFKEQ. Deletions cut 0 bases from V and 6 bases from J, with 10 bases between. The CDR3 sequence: CASSQDRHRDTQYF. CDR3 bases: TGTGCCAGCAGCCAAGACCGTCACAGGGATACGCAGTATTTT.

The CDR3 region has the DNA TGCGCCAGCAGCTCTTCCCTCGGGGTCACAGATACGCAGTATTTT. Protein: CASSSSLGVTDTQYF. The chain employs TRBV5-1 and TRBJ2-3, with a possible D match to TRBD2 (5 bases). This CDR3 has 15 residues. V was shortened by 3 bases and J by 2 bases, with 13 bases between the two germline ends. Germline V gene sequence: CDR1 SGHRS, CDR2 YFSETQ.

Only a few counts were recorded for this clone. CDR3 protein: CASSQGTEYGYTF. CDR3 nucleotide sequence: TGTGCCAGCAGCCAAGGGACCGAGTATGGCTACACCTTC. The V and J genes are TRBV4-2 and TRBJ1-2; D unclear. Trimming pared 1 base from V and 5 bases from J, leaving 8 bases between. The CDR3 has 13 residues. CDR1 and CDR2 from the germline V gene are LGHNA and YNFKEQ.

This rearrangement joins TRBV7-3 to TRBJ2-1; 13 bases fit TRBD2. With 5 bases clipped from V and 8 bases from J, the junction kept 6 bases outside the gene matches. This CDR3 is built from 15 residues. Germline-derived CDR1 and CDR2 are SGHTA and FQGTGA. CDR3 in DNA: TGTGCCAGCAGCCCAGGGACTAGCGGGATCTATGAGCAGTTCTTC. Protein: CASSPGTSGIYEQFF.

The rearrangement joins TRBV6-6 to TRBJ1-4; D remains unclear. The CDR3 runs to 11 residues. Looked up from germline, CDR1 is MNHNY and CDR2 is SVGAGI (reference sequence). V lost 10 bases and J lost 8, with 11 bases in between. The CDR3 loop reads CATEWREKLFF. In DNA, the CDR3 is TGTGCCACCGAATGGAGGGAAAAACTGTTTTTT.

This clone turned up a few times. The CDR3, as DNA: TGTGCCAGCAGCGTCGGACTAGCGGGAGGGCTCGGGGAGCTGTTTTTT. Protein product: CASSVGLAGGLGELFF. The V call is TRBV5-4, the J call TRBJ2-2; 15 positions match TRBD2. Looked up from germline, CDR1 is SGHNT and CDR2 is YYREEE (reference sequence). CDR3 length: 16 residues. V was clipped by 4 bases and J by 7 bases; unmatched bases: 5.

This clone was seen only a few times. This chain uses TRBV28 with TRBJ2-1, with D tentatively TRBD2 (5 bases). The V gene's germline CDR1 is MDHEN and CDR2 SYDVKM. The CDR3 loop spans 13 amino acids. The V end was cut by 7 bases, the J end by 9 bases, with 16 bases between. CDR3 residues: CASITQRAPEQFF. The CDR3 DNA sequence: TGTGCCAGCATTACCCAGAGGGCCCCTGAGCAGTTCTTC.

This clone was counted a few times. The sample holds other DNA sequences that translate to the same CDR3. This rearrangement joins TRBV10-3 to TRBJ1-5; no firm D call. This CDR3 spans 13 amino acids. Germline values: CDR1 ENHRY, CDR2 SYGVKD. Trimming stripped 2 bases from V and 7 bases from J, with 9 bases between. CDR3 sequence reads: CAISEGQIQPQHF. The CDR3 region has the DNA TGTGCCATCAGTGAGGGCCAGATACAGCCCCAGCATTTT.

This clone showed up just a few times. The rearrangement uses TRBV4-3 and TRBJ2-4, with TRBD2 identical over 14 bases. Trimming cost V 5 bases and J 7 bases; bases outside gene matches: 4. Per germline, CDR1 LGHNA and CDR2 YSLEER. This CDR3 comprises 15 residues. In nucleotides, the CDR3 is TGCGCCAGCAGCGAAGGGACTAGCGGGAGTAACATTCAGTACTTC. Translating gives CASSEGTSGSNIQYF.

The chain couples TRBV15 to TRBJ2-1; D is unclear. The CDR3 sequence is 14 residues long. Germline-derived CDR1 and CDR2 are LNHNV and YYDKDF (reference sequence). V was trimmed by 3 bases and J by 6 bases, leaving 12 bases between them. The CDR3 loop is CATSRALVGNEQFF. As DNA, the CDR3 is TGTGCCACCAGCAGGGCCCTAGTGGGCAATGAGCAGTTCTTC. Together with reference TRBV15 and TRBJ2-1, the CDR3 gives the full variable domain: DAMVIQNPRYQVTQFGKPVTLSCSQTLNHNVMYWYQQKSSQAPKLLFHYYDKDFNNEADTPDNFQSRRPNTSFCFLDIRSPGLGDTAMYLCATSRALVGNEQFFGPGTRLTVL.

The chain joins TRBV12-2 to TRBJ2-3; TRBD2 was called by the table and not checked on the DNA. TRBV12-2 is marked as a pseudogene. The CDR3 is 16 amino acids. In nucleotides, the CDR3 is TGTGCAAGTCGCTCCCCGGGCGGGCCCGACACAGATACGCAGTATTTT. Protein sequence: CASRSPGGPDTDTQYF.

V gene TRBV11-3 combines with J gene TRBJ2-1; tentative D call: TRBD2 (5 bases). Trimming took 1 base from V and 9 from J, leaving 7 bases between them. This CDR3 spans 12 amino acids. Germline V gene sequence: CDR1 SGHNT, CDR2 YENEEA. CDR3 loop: CASSLGRREQFF. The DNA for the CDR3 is TGTGCCAGCAGCTTAGGGAGGCGTGAGCAGTTCTTC.